These 6 T cell receptor beta chains originate from one sample sequenced in a study of blood T cell repertoires in COVID-19 (dated by TCRdb to 2018 to 2021). The library came from the immunoSEQ multiplex PCR assay. TCRdb stores this immuneACCESS table with in-frame sequences only. Part of the clones is absent; in the studies checked, under half of the shortfall reflects unresolved V genes, and no reason is known for the rest. The sample contains about 120,000 clones, roughly 88% of them found a single time. In total, the top ten clones hold more than 4% of the sample. Source material: peripheral blood. The receptors derive from a man aged 35-49 years with acute or convalescent COVID-19.

This chain uses TRBV19 with TRBJ1-4; tentatively, D is TRBD1 (5 bases). From germline, CDR1 is LNHDA and CDR2 SQIVND (reference sequence). The CDR3 length is 15 residues. Trimming pared 7 bases from V and 0 bases from J, leaving 12 bases between. The CDR3 bases are TGTGCCAGTATGGGTCCAGGGTCAACTAATGAAAAACTGTTTTTT. This sequence encodes CASMGPGSTNEKLFF.

V is TRBV2 and J is TRBJ2-3; 7 bases agree with TRBD2. CDR3 length equals 14 residues. Germline V lookup: CDR1 SNHLY, CDR2 FYNNEI. The V gene end was trimmed by 11 bases and the J gene end by 0 bases; junction bases not matched to a gene: 8. The CDR3 nucleotides are TGTGCCGATCAGAGCGGGACTAGCACAGATACGCAGTATTTT. This codes for CADQSGTSTDTQYF.

The DNA for the CDR3 is TGTGCCAGCAGCCTTACCCCGGACAGGACTGGCGCTAATTCACCCCTCCACTTT. Protein: CASSLTPDRTGANSPLHF. The V and J genes are TRBV7-8 and TRBJ1-6; 7 bases match TRBD1. CDR1 and CDR2 from the germline V gene are SGHVS and FQNEAQ. V gave up 5 bases and J gave up 6 bases; unmatched junction bases: 16. The CDR3 is 18 residues long.

This chain connects TRBV7-6 to TRBJ2-7, with 11 nucleotides matching TRBD1. After removal of 1 base from V and 3 bases from J, the junction contained 11 bases not matched to a gene. CDR3 length: 18 residues. CDR1 is SGHVS and CDR2 is FNYEAQ in the germline V gene. DNA of the CDR3: TGTGCCAGCAGCTTAGGAGCCCAGGGACAGGGGGGACTCTACGAGCAGTACTTC. It is translated as CASSLGAQGQGGLYEQYF.

The chain recombines TRBV5-6 with TRBJ1-6; a possible D gene is TRBD1 (5 bases). Germline CDR1 SGHDT, CDR2 YYEEEE. CDR3 size: 16 residues. V lost 0 bases and J 7 bases, leaving 14 bases between the germline ends. CDR3: CASSLGGGAMNSPLHF. The DNA for the CDR3 is TGTGCCAGCAGCTTGGGTGGAGGGGCGATGAATTCACCCCTCCACTTT.

The chain links TRBV2 to TRBJ1-1; TRBD1 is a possible D gene (5 bases). Trimming took 5 bases from V and 4 from J, leaving 17 bases between them. Germline V CDR1 and CDR2: SNHLY, FYNNEI. The length of the CDR3 is 15 residues. In DNA form, the CDR3 reads TGTGCCAGCAGTACCTTGGGACGGGGGAGCACTGAAGCTTTCTTT. Protein sequence: CASSTLGRGSTEAFF.